This is a list of T cell receptor beta chains from one sample in a study of cytomegalovirus exposure and HLA in healthy donors. Sequencing used immunoSEQ multiplex PCR; TCRdb keeps in-frame clones, though not all of them. This table has under 200,000 clones, roughly 80% appearing once. The sequenced sample was PBMCs. These receptors came from a woman younger than 35 in good health and CMV-seronegative. Each CDR3 is given with its conserved first and last residue. A D gene is named only where the DNA matches it firmly. Clone size is stated in some rows and not others, as once, few, many or a class when expanded.

NA	TRBJ1-3	TRBD1	TRBV9	CASSARDSRRSGNTIYF	TGTGCCAGCAGCGCCCGGGACAGCAGACGCTCTGGAAACACCATATATTTT
once	TRBJ1-5	TRBD1	TRBV7-9	CASSSPEGAPFLDQPQHF	TGTGCCAGCAGCTCGCCCGAGGGGGCCCCTTTCCTCGATCAGCCCCAGCATTTT
once	TRBJ1-5	TRBD1	TRBV18	CASSPLGQENQPQHF	TGTGCCAGCTCACCATTGGGACAGGAAAATCAGCCCCAGCATTTT
NA	TRBJ2-4	NA	TRBV10-3	CAISDSRDSIIQYF	TGTGCCATCAGTGACTCCCGGGACTCCATCATTCAGTACTTC
NA	TRBJ2-2	TRBD2	TRBV19	CASARGGRARANTGELFF	TGTGCCAGCGCTCGGGGCGGGAGGGCCCGGGCGAACACCGGGGAGCTGTTTTTT
NA	TRBJ2-2	TRBD2	TRBV30	CAWVLAGGPGTGELFF	TGTGCCTGGGTACTAGCGGGAGGGCCCGGAACCGGGGAGCTGTTTTTT
NA	TRBJ2-5	NA	TRBV7-6	CASSLVPAQGIQETQYF	TGTGCCAGCAGCTTAGTACCGGCGCAGGGGATCCAAGAGACCCAGTACTTC
NA	TRBJ1-5	NA	TRBV29-1	CSVILEGRLDGQPQHF	TGCAGCGTGATCCTCGAGGGTCGGTTGGACGGTCAGCCCCAGCATTTT
NA	TRBJ2-5	TRBD1	TRBV10-3	CAISATTGVRAQYF	TGTGCCATCAGTGCGACGACAGGGGTGAGGGCCCAGTACTTC
NA	TRBJ2-2	NA	TRBV4-2	CASSHPGETGELFF	TGTGCCAGCAGCCACCCGGGAGAGACCGGGGAGCTGTTTTTT
NA	TRBJ1-2	NA	TRBV6-5	CASTPYREQGYGYTF	TGTGCCAGCACCCCCTACAGGGAACAAGGCTATGGCTACACCTTC
NA	TRBJ1-1	NA	TRBV30	CAWSVPEGRRTEAFF	TGTGCCTGGAGTGTACCGGAGGGGCGGCGCACTGAAGCTTTCTTT
once	TRBJ2-3	TRBD1	TRBV4-1	CASSQDGQGVLGTDTQYF	TGCGCCAGCAGCCAAGATGGACAGGGGGTATTAGGCACAGATACGCAGTATTTT
NA	TRBJ1-1	NA	TRBV18	CASSTTEGRNTEAFF	TGTGCCAGCTCCACCACGGAGGGTCGGAACACTGAAGCTTTCTTT
NA	TRBJ2-7	TRBD2	TRBV7-9	CASSLGTSGVSYEQYF	TGTGCCAGCAGCTTAGGGACTAGCGGAGTGTCCTACGAGCAGTACTTC
NA	TRBJ1-2	NA	TRBV12-2	CASRLAPRGVDGYTF	TGTGCAAGTCGCTTAGCACCCCGGGGAGTCGATGGCTACACCTTC
NA	TRBJ2-3	TRBD2	TRBV2	CASSDLGGARATSSTDTQYF	TGTGCCAGCAGTGATCTCGGTGGCGCGCGGGCGACTAGCTCCACAGATACGCAGTATTTT
NA	TRBJ2-7	TRBD1	TRBV7-6	CASSPRGGGQGAYEQYF	TGTGCCAGCAGTCCTAGGGGTGGGGGACAGGGGGCCTACGAGCAGTACTTC
few	TRBJ2-2	NA	TRBV6-5	CASRLGLSTGELFF	TGTGCCAGCAGACTCGGACTAAGCACCGGGGAGCTGTTTTTT
NA	TRBJ2-3	TRBD1	TRBV15	CATSRVRTGVGTQYF	TGTGCCACCAGCAGAGTGCGGACAGGGGTCGGTACGCAGTATTTT
NA	TRBJ2-1	NA	TRBV25-1	CASDADGEYNEQFF	TGTGCCAGCGACGCCGACGGGGAATACAATGAGCAGTTCTTC
NA	TRBJ1-2	NA	TRBV7-9	CSSLNSAYGYTF	TGTTCCAGCCTAAATTCTGCATATGGCTACACCTTC
NA	TRBJ1-1	TRBD1	TRBV9	CASSVATGGYTEAFF	TGTGCCAGCAGCGTAGCAACAGGGGGCTACACTGAAGCTTTCTTT